This T cell receptor (beta chain) came from a study of cytomegalovirus exposure and HLA in healthy donors. Across the whole study: Genotyping of 398 donors showed that around 85% belonged to the Caucasian-associated ancestry cluster.

This CDR3 has 14 amino acids. Germline values: CDR1 KGHSH, CDR2 LQKENI. J lost 6 bases, V lost 2 bases, and 3 bases had no gene match. Only one count was recorded for this clone. The antigen is not known. Each donor was healthy, and each was a bone marrow donor. Whole-study findings and limits: Earlier analysis looked at TCR beta V segments, and most were productive about 90% or about 30% of the time. Compared with the roughly 700-donor mean, an Asian-associated ancestry cluster reportedly had fewer N-insertions, according to a later analysis.

PCR primers comprised 60 Vbeta and 13 Jbeta primers. Measured with immunoSEQ multiplex PCR; TCRdb has only the in-frame clones, and not every one. This sample has 130,000 or so clones, with 70% to 75% found just once. This receptor was taken from a woman in her thirties or forties in good health and CMV-seropositive. The sequenced sample consisted of PBMCs. This chain links TRBV18 with TRBJ1-4; 7 bases agree with TRBD1. In DNA, the CDR3 is TGTGCCAGCTCACCAACGGGGACAGATGAAAAACTGTTTTTT. This sequence encodes CASSPTGTDEKLFF.